Listed here is a single T cell receptor (beta chain). The antigen is unknown. This sample stems from a study of T cell repertoires in cytomegalovirus infection. Overall study: Selected CMV epitopes included recently identified HLA-C-restricted ones as well as well-studied HLA-B-restricted ones. Indicated by public TCR beta signatures were CMV infection and matching HLA type.

One entry per CDR3 protein results from TCRdb running MiXCR on the reads. The profile shows about half a million distinct CDR3 sequences, about 44% of them singletons. Trimming removed 5 bases from V and 0 bases from J; junction bases left unmatched: 7. Germline loops: CDR1 MNHEY, CDR2 SMNVEV (reference sequence). The CDR3 sequence is 16 residues long. The clonotype comes from a human donor in good health (CMV status not recorded). Some clones in this sample may be carry-over from other donors' samples. This material consisted of cultured PBMCs, taken from culture after CMV antigen stimulation. This sequence joins TRBV27 and TRBJ2-3; TRBD2 agrees at 8 bases. Written as DNA, the CDR3 is TGTGCCAGCAGTCTACTAGCGGTCTATAGCACAGATACGCAGTATTTT. Translating it yields CASSLLAVYSTDTQYF.